These 4 T cell receptor beta chains were all obtained from the same sample, sequenced in a study of blood T cell repertoires in COVID-19. Clones were read by immunoSEQ multiplex PCR, and TCRdb kept only the in-frame ones, dropping some. The sample comprises approximately 530,000 clones, 85% to 90% of which are singletons, and roughly 8% rests with the top ten. The sequencing input was peripheral blood. These receptors all stem from a woman between 50 and 59 years old with COVID-19, enrolled during active disease.

As to this clone: Other DNA sequences in the same sample also yield this CDR3. This sequence joins TRBV5-1 and TRBJ1-6, with 10 bases lining up with TRBD1. The CDR3 spans 15 residues. J lost 7 bases, V lost 4 bases, and 5 bases had no gene match. Germline V gene data show CDR1 as SGHRS and CDR2 as YFSETQ. This CDR3 is CASSLGTGANSPLHF. The CDR3 DNA is TGCGCCAGCAGCCTCGGGACAGGGGCCAATTCACCCCTCCACTTT. Filled out from reference TRBV5-1 and TRBJ1-6, the complete variable domain reads KAGVTQTPRYLIKTRGQQVTLSCSPISGHRSVSWYQQTPGQGLQFLFEYFSETQRNKGNFPGRFSGRQFSNSRSEMNVSTLELGDSALYLCASSLGTGANSPLHFGNGTRLTVT.

This chain uses TRBV5-1 with TRBJ2-5, with D unresolved. The V and J ends lost 2 bases and 5 bases respectively, with 10 bases between them. From germline, CDR1 is SGHRS and CDR2 YFSETQ. The CDR3 is 13 residues long. CDR3 nucleotides: TGCGCCAGCAGCTTCGCGTCTTCGGAGACCCAGTACTTC. It translates to CASSFASSETQYF.

The chain employs TRBV3-1 (or the pseudogene TRBV3-2) and TRBJ1-2, with D maybe TRBD1 (6 bases). The germline gives CDR1 LGHDT, CDR2 YNNKEL (reference sequence). The CDR3 covers 13 residues. V was cut by 2 bases and J by 8 bases, with 12 bases left in between. The CDR3 DNA reads as TGTGCCAGCAGCCAACTGGGGGCGGAAGGCTACACCTTC. Translation: CASSQLGAEGYTF.

The chain carries TRBV7-9 and TRBJ2-3; 14 bases are a match to TRBD2. Germline-derived CDR1 and CDR2 are SEHNR and FQNEAQ (reference sequence). V lost 5 bases to trimming and J lost 2 bases; unmatched junction nucleotides: 9. CDR3 length: 18 residues. The CDR3 sequence is CASSSGLAGGGITDTQYF. The CDR3 DNA is TGTGCCAGCAGCAGCGGACTAGCGGGGGGCGGGATCACAGATACGCAGTATTTT.